The 26 T cell receptor beta chains given below trace back to one sample, sequenced in a study of shared clonotypes between healthy human individuals. TCRdb's copy holds only in-frame clones and misses some; the assay was immunoSEQ multiplex PCR. This table holds 2.3 million or so clones, more than 85% found once. Sequenced input: naive CD4+ T cells from PBMCs. Indicated subset: CD45RA+ positively selected. The receptors shown here come from a man between 18 and 35 years old in good health. Some clones in this sample may be carry-over from other donors' samples.

The CDR3 sequence is CASRRREAGQETQYF. DNA for the CDR3: TGCGCCAGCCGTAGGCGGGAGGCTGGCCAAGAGACCCAGTACTTC. The gene calls are TRBV5-1 and TRBJ2-5; 8 bases align to TRBD2. V shed 7 bases, J shed 1 base, and the junction held 9 bases outside the gene matches. This CDR3 has 15 residues. Germline CDR1 is SGHRS and CDR2 is YFSETQ. The entire variable domain, with the rest obtained from reference TRBV5-1 and TRBJ2-5, is as follows: KAGVTQTPRYLIKTRGQQVTLSCSPISGHRSVSWYQQTPGQGLQFLFEYFSETQRNKGNFPGRFSGRQFSNSRSEMNVSTLELGDSALYLCASRRREAGQETQYFGPGTRLLVL.

This chain links TRBV6-1 with TRBJ1-5, with D uncertain. The ends were cut back, 7 bases at V and 1 base at J, with 2 bases in the middle. In germline, CDR1 is MNHNS, CDR2 SASEGT. This CDR3 has 11 residues. CDR3 DNA: TGTGCCAGCATGAGCAATCAGCCCCAGCATTTT. This sequence encodes CASMSNQPQHF.

The chain is built from TRBV19 and TRBJ2-5; D is tentatively TRBD1 or TRBD2 (6 bases each). Trimming removed 1 base from V and 1 base from J, with 13 bases in between. Per the germline V gene, CDR1 is LNHDA and CDR2 is SQIVND (reference sequence). The CDR3 is 16 amino acids. The CDR3 loop is CASSIVFGGSQETQYF. CDR3 nucleotides: TGTGCCAGTAGTATAGTCTTCGGGGGCAGCCAAGAGACCCAGTACTTC.

This clone was seen just once. The J gene is TRBJ2-3, the V gene TRBV2; D not resolved. This CDR3 contains 15 residues. Germline CDR1 SNHLY, CDR2 FYNNEI. Between the trimmed V and J ends, which lost 6 bases and 3 bases, there was a span of 16 bases. The CDR3 DNA sequence: TGTGCCAGCAGGGATAAGGAGCCCCCGACAGATACGCAGTATTTT. Its protein product is CASRDKEPPTDTQYF.

This clone was observed once. The rearrangement joins TRBV2 to TRBJ2-2, with D tentatively TRBD2 (6 bases). This CDR3 comprises 16 residues. The V gene's germline CDR1 is SNHLY and CDR2 FYNNEI. V lost 3 bases and J 1 base, leaving 12 bases between the germline ends. CDR3 protein: CASSDGIAVNTGELFF. CDR3 DNA sequence: TGTGCCAGCAGTGATGGTATAGCGGTGAACACCGGGGAGCTGTTTTTT.

This clone was observed a few times. In the same sample, other DNA sequences code for this CDR3. The genes are TRBV18 and TRBJ2-2, with TRBD1 as a possible D gene (5 bases). The CDR3 extends over 15 amino acids. Between the trimmed V and J ends, which lost 1 base and 1 base, there was a span of 7 bases. Germline CDR1 and CDR2: KGHSH and LQKENI. The CDR3 bases are TGTGCCAGCTCACCACGGCAGGGGAACACCGGGGAGCTGTTTTTT. Translated: CASSPRQGNTGELFF. The complete variable domain, with remaining parts taken from reference TRBV18 and TRBJ2-2, reads NAGVMQNPRHLVRRRGQEARLRCSPMKGHSHVYWYRQLPEEGLKFMVYLQKENIIDESGMPKERFSAEFPKEGPSILRIQQVVRGDSAAYFCASSPRQGNTGELFFGEGSRLTVL.

The rearrangement uses TRBV19 and TRBJ2-7; 10 bases line up with TRBD2. There are 16 residues in the CDR3. J gave up 7 bases and V 3 bases, and 12 bases lay outside the gene matches. Germline V gene sequence: CDR1 LNHDA, CDR2 SQIVND (reference sequence). DNA for the CDR3: TGTGCCAGTAGTATCGGTTTCCTAGCGGGAGTAAGTGAGCAGTACTTC. Translated: CASSIGFLAGVSEQYF.

The rearrangement uses TRBV7-8 and TRBJ1-1; D remains unclear. The length of the CDR3 is 15 residues. The germline V and J ends were trimmed by 1 base and 0 bases, with 9 bases remaining between them. Germline CDR1 reads SGHVS; CDR2 reads FQNEAQ. This CDR3 is CASSLVARMNTEAFF. The CDR3 DNA follows: TGTGCCAGCAGCTTAGTCGCCAGAATGAACACTGAAGCTTTCTTT.

This chain connects TRBV6-5 to TRBJ1-3; a weak D match, TRBD1 (5 bases). Germline CDR1 MNHEY, CDR2 SVGAGI. The germline V and J ends were trimmed by 5 bases and 0 bases, with 11 bases remaining between them. This CDR3 has 15 amino acids. The chain's CDR3 is CASSRDGNSGNTIYF. For the CDR3, the DNA is TGTGCCAGCAGTCGGGACGGTAACTCTGGAAACACCATATATTTT.

This clone was seen only a few times. J is TRBJ1-1 and V is TRBV2, with a possible D match to TRBD1 (5 bases). This CDR3 spans 14 amino acids. Germline CDR1 SNHLY, CDR2 FYNNEI. V was cut by 2 bases and J by 11 bases, with 18 bases left in between. As DNA, the CDR3 is TGTGCCAGCAGTGAATCCTTGGGCAGGGTGGGGGCTTTCTTT. It translates to CASSESLGRVGAFF.

Note on this clone: Other nucleotide sequences from this sample produce the same CDR3. The V call is TRBV30, the J call TRBJ2-7; unclear D gene. The CDR3 runs 11 residues. Looked up from germline, CDR1 is GTSNPN and CDR2 is SVGIG (reference sequence). With 2 bases removed from V and 1 base from J, the gap between germline ends came to 3 bases. For the CDR3, the DNA is TGTGCCTGGAGTCCTTCCTACGAGCAGTACTTC. It yields the protein CAWSPSYEQYF.

This clone was seen just once. CDR3 region: CACRLAGGVDEQFF. CDR3 DNA: TGTGCCTGTAGACTAGCGGGAGGGGTCGATGAGCAGTTCTTC. This chain joins TRBV30 and TRBJ2-1, with 14 positions matching TRBD2. J lost 8 bases, V lost 6 bases, and 6 bases had no gene match. The CDR3 length is 14 residues. Germline V CDR1 and CDR2: GTSNPN, SVGIG (reference sequence).

The chain joins TRBV7-6 to TRBJ1-3; 7 bases are a match to TRBD1. There are 15 residues in the CDR3. Per germline, CDR1 SGHVS and CDR2 FNYEAQ. With 2 bases clipped from V and 6 bases from J, the junction kept 7 bases outside the gene matches. CDR3 amino acids: CASSLMVGTENTIYF. Here the CDR3 DNA reads TGTGCCAGCAGCTTAATGGTAGGGACAGAAAACACCATATATTTT.

V gene TRBV13 combines with J gene TRBJ1-1; 7 nucleotides agree with TRBD1. The CDR3 runs 14 residues. Germline V lookup: CDR1 PRHDT, CDR2 FYEKMQ (reference sequence). V gave up 2 bases and J gave up 4 bases; unmatched junction bases: 4. The CDR3 coding sequence is TGTGCCAGCAGCTTAAGGGGGCTGCTCACTGAAGCTTTCTTT. Its translation is CASSLRGLLTEAFF.

V gene TRBV10-3 combines with J gene TRBJ2-4; D is unclear. This CDR3 has 13 amino acids. Trimming left V 4 bases short and J 8 bases short, with 12 bases between. Germline CDR1 is ENHRY and CDR2 is SYGVKD. CDR3 sequence: CAISGTVSDIQYF. The CDR3 DNA reads TGTGCCATCAGTGGTACGGTCTCTGACATTCAGTACTTC.

The chain employs TRBV7-2 and TRBJ2-2; D is uncertain. CDR1 SGHTA and CDR2 FQGNSA come from the germline V gene. CDR3 length equals 15 residues. Trimming removed 5 bases at V and 7 bases at J, with 17 bases between. CDR3 coding DNA: TGTGCCAGCAGCCAAAGAGGTCCCGGTGGCGGGGAGCTGTTTTTT. Amino acids: CASSQRGPGGGELFF.

This chain joins TRBV5-1 and TRBJ2-7; 9 positions match TRBD2. The CDR3 extends over 15 amino acids. The V gene end was trimmed by 3 bases and the J gene end by 3 bases; junction bases not matched to a gene: 7. CDR1 and CDR2 from the germline V gene are SGHRS and YFSETQ. DNA for the CDR3: TGCGCCAGCAGCTGGGGACTAGCCGATGTCTACGAGCAGTACTTC. It translates to CASSWGLADVYEQYF.

The chain couples TRBV21-1 to TRBJ1-1. TRBV21-1 is assigned pseudogene status. The CDR3 has 15 residues. This chain's CDR3 is CASSNKDGLDTEAFF. The CDR3 nucleotides read TGTGCCAGCAGCAACAAGGACGGACTAGACACTGAAGCTTTCTTT.

The chain links TRBV7-2 to TRBJ1-4; 7 nucleotides line up with TRBD1. The V gene's germline CDR1 is SGHTA and CDR2 FQGNSA. The V and J ends lost 5 bases and 8 bases, in that order; junction bases with no gene match: 11. The CDR3 runs to 15 residues. CDR3 sequence reads: CASSLNQGGEEKLFF. CDR3 in DNA: TGTGCCAGCAGCCTAAACCAGGGGGGCGAGGAAAAACTGTTTTTT.

The rearrangement links TRBV6-6 to TRBJ2-7, with 10 positions matching TRBD1. From germline, CDR1 is MNHNY and CDR2 SVGAGI (reference sequence). Trimming removed 6 bases from V and 4 bases from J; junction bases left unmatched: 9. This CDR3 has 15 residues. Here the CDR3 DNA reads TGTGCCAGCAGGGAGCTAGGGACAGGGGTTTACGAGCAGTACTTC. This sequence encodes CASRELGTGVYEQYF.

The chain is built from TRBV4-1 and TRBJ2-4, with D possibly being TRBD1 (6 bases). CDR1 is MGHRA and CDR2 is YSYEKL in the germline V gene. CDR3 length: 18 residues. V shed 3 bases and J shed 1 base, with 19 bases lying between them. The CDR3 DNA sequence: TGCGCCAGCAGCCAGGGCGCCAGACAGGCCAGGGCCAAAAACATTCAGTACTTC. This gives the protein CASSQGARQARAKNIQYF.

The rearrangement joins TRBV5-1 to TRBJ1-6, with 8 bases matching TRBD1. Germline CDR1 reads SGHRS; CDR2 reads YFSETQ. CDR3 length: 16 amino acids. V shed 0 bases and J 11 bases; nucleotides not matched to a gene: 10. CDR3 sequence: CASSLGPTGALPPLHF. CDR3 sequence (DNA): TGCGCCAGCAGCTTGGGGCCGACAGGGGCACTTCCACCCCTCCACTTT.

This clone was recorded only once. The rearrangement uses TRBV7-9 and TRBJ2-3; D gene uncertain. With 5 bases removed from V and 4 bases from J, the gap between germline ends came to 16 bases. The CDR3 consists of 15 residues. Per the germline V gene, CDR1 is SEHNR and CDR2 is FQNEAQ (reference sequence). The CDR3 loop is CASSPAVWSADTQYF. CDR3 nucleotides: TGTGCCAGCAGCCCGGCGGTGTGGAGTGCAGATACGCAGTATTTT. Combining the CDR3 with reference TRBV7-9 and TRBJ2-3 gives the whole variable domain DTGVSQNPRHKITKRGQNVTFRCDPISEHNRLYWYRQTLGQGPEFLTYFQNEAQLEKSRLLSDRFSAERPKGSFSTLEIQRTEQGDSAMYLCASSPAVWSADTQYFGPGTRLTVL.

The CDR3 loop is CASSLSPGTEAFF. The CDR3, as DNA: TGTGCCAGCAGCCTTTCTCCGGGCACTGAAGCTTTCTTT. The chain carries TRBV7-3 and TRBJ1-1, with unresolved D. This CDR3 has 13 residues. V lost 5 bases to trimming and J lost 4 bases, with 11 bases between them. Germline CDR1 reads SGHTA; CDR2 reads FQGTGA.

V is TRBV5-1 and J is TRBJ2-1; TRBD2 aligns across 11 bases. The CDR3 has 15 residues. Per the germline V gene, CDR1 is SGHRS and CDR2 is YFSETQ. Germline trimming cut 4 bases from V and 7 bases from J; bases unmatched to any gene: 7. DNA of the CDR3: TGCGCCAGCAGCATGATTAGCGGGAGGGAAAATGAGCAGTTCTTC. Translation gives CASSMISGRENEQFF. The complete variable domain, with remaining parts taken from reference TRBV5-1 and TRBJ2-1, reads KAGVTQTPRYLIKTRGQQVTLSCSPISGHRSVSWYQQTPGQGLQFLFEYFSETQRNKGNFPGRFSGRQFSNSRSEMNVSTLELGDSALYLCASSMISGRENEQFFGPGTRLTVL.

The chain carries TRBV28 and TRBJ2-7; no reliable D call. V was trimmed by 5 bases and J by 4 bases, leaving 21 bases between them. Germline lookup yields CDR1 MDHEN and CDR2 SYDVKM. The CDR3 consists of 16 residues. Here the CDR3 reads CASSPVRPERFYEQYF. The CDR3 DNA reads as TGTGCCAGCAGTCCCGTTAGGCCAGAGAGATTTTACGAGCAGTACTTC. The whole variable domain, remainder taken from reference TRBV28 and TRBJ2-7, is DVKVTQSSRYLVKRTGEKVFLECVQDMDHENMFWYRQDPGLGLRLIYFSYDVKMKEKGDIPEGYSVSREKKERFSLILESASTNQTSMYLCASSPVRPERFYEQYFGPGTRLTVT.